These 5 T cell receptor beta chains came from one sample sequenced in a study of human thymus T cells. Corrective cardiac surgery supplied the resected thymus tissue. The assay was immunoSEQ multiplex PCR, and TCRdb's table has in-frame clones only and misses some. The table shows about 78,000 clones, with around 96% occurring only once. Sequencing used thymus tissue. The receptors derive from a boy under three years old with a congenital heart defect but otherwise immunologically healthy.

V and J are TRBV28 and TRBJ2-3; 12 positions agree with TRBD2. The germline V gene encodes CDR1 MDHEN and CDR2 SYDVKM. Unmatched junction bases numbered 13, after V lost 4 bases and J lost 5 bases. The CDR3 has 18 residues. This chain's CDR3 is CASSYPPRLAGVVDTQYF. The CDR3 nucleotides are TGTGCCAGCAGTTACCCCCCGAGACTAGCGGGAGTTGTAGATACGCAGTATTTT.

The J gene is TRBJ2-7, the V gene TRBV19; D possibly uses TRBD1 or TRBD2 (6 bases each). This CDR3 region has 13 residues. Trimming left V 5 bases short and J 9 bases short, with 17 bases between. CDR1 and CDR2 from the germline V gene are LNHDA and SQIVND (reference sequence). DNA of the CDR3: TGTGCCAGTAGTTCCTACCTGGGGGGCACGCAGTACTTC. Translated: CASSSYLGGTQYF. Full variable domain (rest looked up from reference TRBV19 and TRBJ2-7): DGGITQSPKYLFRKEGQNVTLSCEQNLNHDAMYWYRQDPGQGLRLIYYSQIVNDFQKGDIAEGYSVSREKKESFPLTVTSAQKNPTAFYLCASSSYLGGTQYFGPGTRLTVT.

The CDR3 loop is CSVPCAPRRDTQYF. The CDR3 DNA reads as TGCAGCGTCCCTTGCGCGCCCAGGAGAGATACGCAGTATTTT. The gene calls are TRBV29-1 and TRBJ2-3, with D unclear. V lost 6 bases and J lost 5, with 18 bases in between. From germline, CDR1 is SQVTM and CDR2 ANQGSEA. CDR3 size: 14 residues.

This clone has only one observation. V usage is TRBV15 and J usage is TRBJ2-2; 10 nucleotides line up with TRBD2. CDR1 and CDR2 from the germline V gene are LNHNV and YYDKDF (reference sequence). The J segment lost 0 bases and the V segment lost 5 bases, leaving 18 bases of the junction unmatched. The CDR3 consists of 21 residues. The DNA of the CDR3 is TGTGCCACCAGCTACCTAAAGGAGCGGGGACTAGCGCCTGCGAACACCGGGGAGCTGTTTTTT. Encoded protein: CATSYLKERGLAPANTGELFF.

This chain connects TRBV7-2 to TRBJ1-2; unclear D gene. Germline V gives CDR1 SGHTA, CDR2 FQGNSA. V lost 4 bases, J lost 4 bases, and 13 bases lay in between. The CDR3 covers 14 residues. The CDR3 DNA reads as TGTGCCAGCAGCTCTCCCGTGCGGAGCTATGGCTACACCTTC. Protein product: CASSSPVRSYGYTF.